The 24 T cell receptor beta chains below all came from one sample that was sequenced in a study of T cell responses to AZD1222 COVID-19 vaccine. This table comes from immunoSEQ multiplex PCR, and its TCRdb copy is limited to in-frame clones, with some not included. The sample lists about 110,000 clones; about four fifths were seen once. The input for sequencing was peripheral blood, taken on day 0 of AZD1222 vaccination. Receptors originate from an adult in good health.

In this sample, this clone turned up a few times. V gene TRBV7-9 combines with J gene TRBJ1-5; 7 positions agree with TRBD1. CDR1 and CDR2 from the germline V gene are SEHNR and FQNEAQ (reference sequence). The CDR3 spans 16 residues. Losses at the gene ends were 5 bases for V and 1 base for J; bases not matched to a gene: 8. The CDR3 DNA sequence: TGTGCCAGCAGCGCTCAGGGGGAGCTGAGCAATCAGCCCCAGCATTTT. Protein product: CASSAQGELSNQPQHF.

This chain uses TRBV19 with TRBJ2-1; D might be TRBD2 (6 bases). Germline loops: CDR1 LNHDA, CDR2 SQIVND (reference sequence). Trimming cost V 3 bases and J 9 bases, with 15 bases left between them. This CDR3 contains 14 residues. CDR3 DNA sequence: TGTGCCAGTAGTATCCGGGGAGGACGGGGTGAGCAGTTCTTC. The encoded protein is CASSIRGGRGEQFF.

This rearrangement joins TRBV9 to TRBJ2-1, with 10 bases aligning to TRBD2. J was trimmed by 7 bases and V by 0 bases; bases with no gene match: 4. CDR3 size: 15 residues. Germline V gives CDR1 SGDLS, CDR2 YYNGEE. The CDR3 region is CASSVGAGGLNEQFF. CDR3 nucleotide sequence: TGTGCCAGCAGCGTAGGAGCGGGGGGGCTTAATGAGCAGTTCTTC.

V is TRBV4-3 and J is TRBJ1-2; 8 positions agree with TRBD1. Unmatched junction bases numbered 8, after V lost 6 bases and J lost 8 bases. CDR3 length: 13 residues. Germline V CDR1 and CDR2: LGHNA, YSLEER. The CDR3 sequence: CASSPQGARGYTF. CDR3 nucleotides: TGCGCCAGCAGTCCCCAGGGGGCGCGGGGCTACACCTTC.

The chain employs TRBV19 and TRBJ1-1; 7 bases fit TRBD1. V trimming: 4 bases; J trimming: 4 bases; junction bases outside the gene matches: 6. Per germline, CDR1 LNHDA and CDR2 SQIVND (reference sequence). The CDR3 is made up of 14 amino acids. The CDR3 region has the DNA TGTGCCAGTAGTACTAGACAGGGTAGCACTGAAGCTTTCTTT. The encoded protein is CASSTRQGSTEAFF. The full variable domain, its missing parts supplied by reference TRBV19 and TRBJ1-1, is DGGITQSPKYLFRKEGQNVTLSCEQNLNHDAMYWYRQDPGQGLRLIYYSQIVNDFQKGDIAEGYSVSREKKESFPLTVTSAQKNPTAFYLCASSTRQGSTEAFFGQGTRLTVV.

The chain links TRBV14 to TRBJ2-7, with TRBD2 matching over 8 bases. V lost 3 bases and J lost 3; bases outside the gene matches: 4. The CDR3 loop spans 14 amino acids. Germline V gives CDR1 SGHDN, CDR2 FVKESK. The CDR3 bases are TGTGCCAGCAGCCAGCATCTAGCGGGCTACGAGCAGTACTTC. Translating it yields CASSQHLAGYEQYF.

The J gene is TRBJ2-2, the V gene TRBV19; D unclear. This CDR3 comprises 12 residues. Trimming shortened V by 2 bases and J by 6 bases, and 4 bases separated the two germline ends. Germline V gene lookup returns CDR1 LNHDA and CDR2 SQIVND (reference sequence). DNA of the CDR3: TGTGCCAGTAGTATACCGGCCGGGGAGCTGTTTTTT. This gives the protein CASSIPAGELFF. Together with reference TRBV19 and TRBJ2-2, the CDR3 gives the full variable domain: DGGITQSPKYLFRKEGQNVTLSCEQNLNHDAMYWYRQDPGQGLRLIYYSQIVNDFQKGDIAEGYSVSREKKESFPLTVTSAQKNPTAFYLCASSIPAGELFFGEGSRLTVL.

The rearrangement uses TRBV30 and TRBJ1-2; 7 bases match TRBD1. Germline CDR1 is GTSNPN and CDR2 is SVGIG (reference sequence). V lost 4 bases and J lost 2; bases outside the gene matches: 16. CDR3 length: 17 residues. The CDR3 loop is CAWIRPIDRVENYGYTF. The DNA for the CDR3 is TGTGCCTGGATCAGACCCATTGACAGGGTAGAAAACTATGGCTACACCTTC.

The gene calls are TRBV18 and TRBJ2-5; D unresolved. CDR1 KGHSH and CDR2 LQKENI come from the germline V gene. V lost 2 bases and J lost 5, with 9 bases in between. The CDR3 loop spans 13 amino acids. CDR3 DNA: TGTGCCAGCTCACCAGACATGCGGGAGACCCAGTACTTC. Translation: CASSPDMRETQYF.

This chain connects TRBV7-9 to TRBJ1-2; no firm D call. The CDR3 is made up of 13 amino acids. V lost 1 base to trimming and J lost 4 bases, with 7 bases between them. CDR1 is SEHNR and CDR2 is FQNEAQ in the germline V gene (reference sequence). The CDR3 DNA reads TGTGCCAGCAGCTTAGATGTCAGCTATGGCTACACCTTC. As protein: CASSLDVSYGYTF.

The rearrangement uses TRBV19 and TRBJ1-2, with TRBD1 matching 8 bases. CDR1 is LNHDA and CDR2 is SQIVND in the germline V gene (reference sequence). CDR3 length equals 15 residues. V trimming: 3 bases; J trimming: 2 bases; junction bases outside the gene matches: 5. DNA of the CDR3: TGTGCCAGTAGTATTAAGGCAGGGGGCAACTATGGCTACACCTTC. Translated: CASSIKAGGNYGYTF.

CDR3 loop: CATSEGALNQPQHF. DNA for the CDR3: TGTGCCACCAGTGAGGGGGCGCTTAATCAGCCCCAGCATTTT. The chain carries TRBV24-1 and TRBJ1-5; tentatively, D is TRBD1 (6 bases). The CDR3 has 14 residues. The germline gives CDR1 KGHDR, CDR2 SFDVKD. The V gene lost 4 bases and the J gene lost 4 bases, with 10 bases spanning the gap.

The chain links TRBV11-2 to TRBJ1-5; 9 bases fit TRBD1. The V gene end was trimmed by 8 bases and the J gene end by 4 bases; junction bases not matched to a gene: 3. The CDR3 is 13 amino acids. CDR1 and CDR2 from the germline V gene are SGHAT and FQNNGV. The CDR3 region is CASAGTGNQPQHF. In nucleotides, the CDR3 is TGTGCCAGCGCCGGGACAGGGAATCAGCCCCAGCATTTT.

V gene TRBV19 combines with J gene TRBJ2-3; 7 bases are a match to TRBD2. The CDR3 extends over 15 amino acids. The germline V gene encodes CDR1 LNHDA and CDR2 SQIVND (reference sequence). The ends lost 5 bases at V and 1 base at J; junction bases unmatched: 6. The CDR3 sequence is CASSSGGRGTDTQYF. Written as DNA, the CDR3 is TGTGCCAGTAGTTCGGGCGGGAGAGGCACAGATACGCAGTATTTT.

This sequence joins TRBV29-1 and TRBJ1-1; unclear D gene. The V end was cut by 6 bases, the J end by 1 base, with 15 bases between. There are 14 residues in the CDR3. CDR1 is SQVTM and CDR2 is ANQGSEA in the germline V gene. CDR3 bases: TGCAGCGTCGAGGATCCCAGAAAGAACACTGAAGCTTTCTTT. It translates to CSVEDPRKNTEAFF.

The chain carries TRBV7-3 and TRBJ1-1; D unresolved. The CDR3 is 13 residues long. Germline V CDR1 and CDR2: SGHTA, FQGTGA. V lost 1 base to trimming and J lost 6 bases, with 9 bases between them. The CDR3 coding sequence is TGTGCCAGCAGCTTAAGTCCAGCGGCTGAAGCTTTCTTT. Protein product: CASSLSPAAEAFF.

The gene calls are TRBV2 and TRBJ2-3; 9 positions match TRBD2. Trimming took 7 bases from V and 1 from J; bases not matched to a gene: 6. Germline loops: CDR1 SNHLY, CDR2 FYNNEI. The CDR3 spans 15 residues. CDR3 bases: TGTGCCAGCATCGGACTAGCGAGTCGCACAGATACGCAGTATTTT. This codes for CASIGLASRTDTQYF.

The sample holds a few counts of this clone. V gene TRBV28 combines with J gene TRBJ1-4; TRBD1 agrees at 8 bases. This CDR3 contains 15 residues. The V gene's germline CDR1 is MDHEN and CDR2 SYDVKM. The V gene end was trimmed by 6 bases and the J gene end by 7 bases; junction bases not matched to a gene: 10. DNA of the CDR3: TGTGCCAGCAGCCTCCCGGACAGGGACGCTGAAAAACTGTTTTTT. This sequence encodes CASSLPDRDAEKLFF.

The chain recombines TRBV2 with TRBJ1-5, with D hard to call. V lost 2 bases and J lost 0, with 11 bases in between. Germline lookup yields CDR1 SNHLY and CDR2 FYNNEI. The CDR3 is made up of 16 amino acids. The CDR3 DNA is TGTGCCAGCAGTGAAACCCGATCCCCTAGCAATCAGCCCCAGCATTTT. Encoded protein: CASSETRSPSNQPQHF.

This clone was seen only a few times. This chain joins TRBV9 and TRBJ2-5; TRBD1 is a possible D gene (5 bases). The CDR3 sequence is 15 residues long. V was cut by 3 bases and J by 1 base, with 13 bases left in between. The germline V gene has CDR1 SGDLS and CDR2 YYNGEE. CDR3 loop: CASSGQGVTQETQYF. CDR3 nucleotides: TGTGCCAGCAGCGGCCAGGGCGTAACCCAAGAGACCCAGTACTTC.

The chain employs TRBV11-3 and TRBJ1-1; TRBD1 is a possible D gene (6 bases). Trimming removed 7 bases at V and 3 bases at J, with 15 bases between. The CDR3 covers 14 residues. The germline CDR1 and CDR2 sequences are SGHNT and YENEEA. The CDR3 region is CASIPSGEYTEAFF. Here the CDR3 DNA reads TGTGCCAGCATCCCATCAGGGGAATACACTGAAGCTTTCTTT.

This clone has just a few counts. The chain has TRBV18 and TRBJ2-5; D not resolved. There are 13 residues in the CDR3. The germline V and J ends were trimmed by 3 bases and 4 bases, with 9 bases remaining between them. Germline V gene sequence: CDR1 KGHSH, CDR2 LQKENI. In DNA form, the CDR3 reads TGTGCCAGCTCACCGCCGGCGGTAGAGACCCAGTACTTC. Translating gives CASSPPAVETQYF.

This clone was picked up one time. The chain carries TRBV6-2 or TRBV6-3 and TRBJ2-3, with D unresolved. Trimming took off 0 bases at V and 2 bases at J, with 12 bases between the two ends. CDR3 length: 16 residues. Looked up from germline, CDR1 is MNHEY and CDR2 is SVGEGT. CDR3 sequence: CASSYSSKQPTDTQYF. As DNA, the CDR3 is TGTGCCAGCAGTTACTCGTCAAAACAACCCACAGATACGCAGTATTTT.

The V and J genes are TRBV4-3 and TRBJ1-1, with unresolved D. This CDR3 has 16 amino acids. V was pared by 0 bases and J by 1 base, with 12 bases between. The V gene's germline CDR1 is LGHNA and CDR2 YSLEER. The CDR3 sequence: CASSQEYSHSNTEAFF. The CDR3, as DNA: TGCGCCAGCAGCCAAGAGTATAGTCATTCGAACACTGAAGCTTTCTTT.